In this sample, the clone carrying this T cell receptor (beta chain) is medium-sized. Antigen specificity is unknown. Blood genomic DNA input for TRB amplification was roughly 220-500 ng. The CDR3 consists of 15 residues. The germline V gene encodes CDR1 MNHNS and CDR2 SASEGT. V was clipped by 8 bases and J by 0 bases; unmatched bases: 7. This sample stems from a study of T and B cells in COVID-19 patients. Whole-study context: Critical illness requiring mechanical ventilation or extracorporeal membrane oxygenation affected about 65% of the 20 active-infection patients. Whole-study findings and limits: In COVID-19 patients, T cell receptor beta variable and joining gene use was reportedly strongly skewed. Blood from mildly ill patients while symptomatic, and early samples from severe cases, were scarce.

Multiplex PCR with BIOMED2 TRB-A/B primer pools amplified TRB rearrangements. TCRdb re-called the multiplex PCR reads through MiXCR, storing one row per CDR3 protein. Of some 8,400 distinct CDR3 sequences in the sample, over 20% were seen once. This chain links TRBV6-1 with TRBJ2-7; TRBD2 matches at 10 bases. The origin of this receptor is a human donor with active COVID-19. Sequencing was done on a sample of blood. CDR3 sequence (DNA): TGTGCCAGCGTAGAAGCGGGAGGGGGCTCCTACGAGCAGTACTTC. Protein sequence: CASVEAGGGSYEQYF.